The source of this T cell receptor (beta chain) is a study of blood T cell repertoires in COVID-19. Overall study context: PBMCs, B-cell-depleted T cells, or T cells provided the cDNA or gDNA that made up the material.

V was trimmed by 0 bases and J by 5 bases, leaving 8 bases between them. The CDR3 extends over 14 amino acids. Germline CDR1 is MNHEY and CDR2 is SVGAGI. It was during active infection that Seattle patients were enrolled and then longitudinally followed. Under the authors' procedure: Amplifying reference gene primers gave estimates of nucleated cell counts. Profiling relied on immunoSEQ multiplex PCR, and the TCRdb table lists in-frame clones only, not all of them. The V and J calls and clone size are taken from that table; D and trimming were inferred from the DNA. The table lists around 270,000 clones, around 82% of them singletons, with about 15% in the top ten. This clone was picked up one time.

Sequencing was carried out using peripheral blood. V usage is TRBV6-5 and J usage is TRBJ1-5, with a tentative D call TRBD1 (5 bases). This receptor was identified in a person aged 65-85 years with COVID-19, enrolled during active disease. CDR3 coding DNA: TGTGCCAGCAGTTACTCGGCAGGGTATCAGCCCCAGCATTTT. Amino acid sequence: CASSYSAGYQPQHF.